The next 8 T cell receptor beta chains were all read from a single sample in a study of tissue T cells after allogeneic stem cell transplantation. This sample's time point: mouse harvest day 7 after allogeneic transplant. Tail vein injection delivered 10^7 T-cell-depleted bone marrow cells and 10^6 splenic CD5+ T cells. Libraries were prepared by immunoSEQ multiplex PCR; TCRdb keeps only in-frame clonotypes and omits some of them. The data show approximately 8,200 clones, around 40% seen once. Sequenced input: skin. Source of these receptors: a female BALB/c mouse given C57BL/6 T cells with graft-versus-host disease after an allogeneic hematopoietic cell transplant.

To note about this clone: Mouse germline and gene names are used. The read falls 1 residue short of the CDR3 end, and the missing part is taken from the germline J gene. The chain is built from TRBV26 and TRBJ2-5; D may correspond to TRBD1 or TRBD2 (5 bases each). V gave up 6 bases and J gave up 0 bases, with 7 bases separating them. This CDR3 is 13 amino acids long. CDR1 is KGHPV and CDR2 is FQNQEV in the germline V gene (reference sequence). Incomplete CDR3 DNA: TGTGCCAGCAGCCGGGACAACCAAGACACCCAGTAC. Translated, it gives CASSRDNQDTQY. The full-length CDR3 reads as CASSRDNQDTQYF.

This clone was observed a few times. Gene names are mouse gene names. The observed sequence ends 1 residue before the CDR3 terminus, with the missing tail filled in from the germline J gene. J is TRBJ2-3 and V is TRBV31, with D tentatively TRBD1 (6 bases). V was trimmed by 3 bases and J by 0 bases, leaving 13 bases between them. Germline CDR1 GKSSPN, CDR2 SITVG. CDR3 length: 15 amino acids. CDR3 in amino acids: CAWSLRDISAETLYF. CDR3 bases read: TGTGCCTGGAGCCTCCGGGACATTAGTGCAGAAACGCTGTAT.

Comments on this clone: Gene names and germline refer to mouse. The CDR3 bases that were read are TGTGCCAGCAGTCGGACAATTAACAACCAGGCTCCGCTT. Translated, it gives CASSRTINNQAPL. From start to end, the CDR3 is CASSRTINNQAPLF. The chain uses TRBV26 and TRBJ1-5; D might be TRBD1 (5 bases). The read comes to an end 1 residue before the CDR3 does, leaving the germline J gene to fill in the end. Between the trimmed V and J ends, which lost 4 bases and 0 bases, there was a span of 7 bases. Germline-derived CDR1 and CDR2 are KGHPV and FQNQEV (reference sequence). CDR3 length: 14 residues.

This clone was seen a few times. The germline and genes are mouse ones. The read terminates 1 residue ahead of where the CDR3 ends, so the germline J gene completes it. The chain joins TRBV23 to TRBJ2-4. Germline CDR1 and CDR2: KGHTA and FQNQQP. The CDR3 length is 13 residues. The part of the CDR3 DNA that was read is TGCTCCAGCAGCCCCGGTAGTCAAAACACCTTGTAC. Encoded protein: CSSSPGSQNTLY. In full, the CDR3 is CSSSPGSQNTLYF.

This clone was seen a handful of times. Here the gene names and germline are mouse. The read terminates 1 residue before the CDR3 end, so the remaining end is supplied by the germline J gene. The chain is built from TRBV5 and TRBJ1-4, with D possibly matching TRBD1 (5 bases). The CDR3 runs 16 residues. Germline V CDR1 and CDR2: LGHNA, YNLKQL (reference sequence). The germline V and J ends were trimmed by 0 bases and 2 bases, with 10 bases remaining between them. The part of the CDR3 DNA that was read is TGTGCCAGCAGCCAAGATGGGCAGGGATCCAACGAAAGATTATTT. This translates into CASSQDGQGSNERLF. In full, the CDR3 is CASSQDGQGSNERLFF.

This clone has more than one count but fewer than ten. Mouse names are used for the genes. The CDR3 region is CASSLPGGPYEQYF. Partial CDR3 DNA: TGTGCAAGCAGCTTACCAGGGGGCCCCTATGAACAGTAC. The chain has TRBV16 and TRBJ2-7, with 8 bases fitting TRBD1. The read falls 1 residue short of the CDR3 end, and the missing part is taken from the germline J gene. This CDR3 is built from 14 residues. The V gene's germline CDR1 is SGHSA and CDR2 FRNQAP. V gave up 2 bases and J gave up 2 bases; unmatched junction bases: 2.

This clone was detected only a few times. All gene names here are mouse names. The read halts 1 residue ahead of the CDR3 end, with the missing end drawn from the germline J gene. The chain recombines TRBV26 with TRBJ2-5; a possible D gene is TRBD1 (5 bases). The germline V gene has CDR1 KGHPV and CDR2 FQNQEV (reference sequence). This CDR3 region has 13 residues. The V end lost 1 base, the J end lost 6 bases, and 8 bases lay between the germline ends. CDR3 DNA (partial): TGTGCCAGCAGTCTGTTAGGGGAGGACACCCAGTAC. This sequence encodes CASSLLGEDTQY. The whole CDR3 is CASSLLGEDTQYF.

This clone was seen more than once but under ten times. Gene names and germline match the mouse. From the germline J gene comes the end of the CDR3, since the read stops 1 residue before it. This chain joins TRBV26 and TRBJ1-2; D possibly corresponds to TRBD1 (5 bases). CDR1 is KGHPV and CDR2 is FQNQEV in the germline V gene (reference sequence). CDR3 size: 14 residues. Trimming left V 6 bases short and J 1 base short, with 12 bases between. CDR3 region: CASSPLQGNSDYTF. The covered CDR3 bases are TGTGCCAGCAGCCCTCTGCAGGGAAACTCCGACTACACC.